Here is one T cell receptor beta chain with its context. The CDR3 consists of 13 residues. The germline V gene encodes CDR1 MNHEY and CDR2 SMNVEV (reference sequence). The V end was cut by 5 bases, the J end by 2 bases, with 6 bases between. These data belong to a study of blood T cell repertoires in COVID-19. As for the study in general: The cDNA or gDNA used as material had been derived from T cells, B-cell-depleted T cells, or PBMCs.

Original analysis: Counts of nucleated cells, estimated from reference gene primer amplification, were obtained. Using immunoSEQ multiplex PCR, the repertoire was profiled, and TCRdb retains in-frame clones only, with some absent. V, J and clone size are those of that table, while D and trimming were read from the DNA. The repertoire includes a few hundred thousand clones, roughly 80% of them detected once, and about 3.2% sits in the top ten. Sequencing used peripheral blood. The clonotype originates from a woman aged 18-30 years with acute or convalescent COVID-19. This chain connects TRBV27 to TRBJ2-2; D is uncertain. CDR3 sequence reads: CASSPVNTGELFF. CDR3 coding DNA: TGTGCCAGCAGTCCCGTTAACACCGGGGAGCTGTTTTTT.